What follows describes a single T cell receptor beta chain. The antigen remains unidentified. The data were obtained in a study of CD8 T cells in Susac syndrome. Overall study results and limits: The study conceded that its TCR sequencing and HLA analysis involved relatively few individuals.

Random hexamers were used to reverse transcribe an amount of about 0.45 to 1 ug RNA. Coverage of TCR beta CDR3 amplification by immunoSEQ multiplex PCR extended to 54 Vbeta and 13 Jbeta. Each CDR3 protein gets one entry after TCRdb re-called the immunoSEQ multiplex PCR reads with MiXCR. The table has about 200,000 distinct CDR3 sequences, roughly 95% seen once. The CDR3 is 15 residues long. Trimming took off 7 bases at V and 2 bases at J, with 19 bases between the two ends. Germline assignment: CDR1 SQVTM and CDR2 ANQGSEA. The T cells that were sequenced for TCR beta were CD8+ and CD4+ cells from blood.

The J gene is TRBJ2-3, the V gene TRBV29-1; D tentatively reads TRBD1 or TRBD2 (5 bases each). Sequencing was carried out using CD4+ T cells from PBMCs. The receptor was derived from a human donor in good health. The CDR3, as DNA: TGCAGCGGCTCCTTTCTCCGGGGACCCACAGATACGCAGTATTTT. Its translation is CSGSFLRGPTDTQYF.